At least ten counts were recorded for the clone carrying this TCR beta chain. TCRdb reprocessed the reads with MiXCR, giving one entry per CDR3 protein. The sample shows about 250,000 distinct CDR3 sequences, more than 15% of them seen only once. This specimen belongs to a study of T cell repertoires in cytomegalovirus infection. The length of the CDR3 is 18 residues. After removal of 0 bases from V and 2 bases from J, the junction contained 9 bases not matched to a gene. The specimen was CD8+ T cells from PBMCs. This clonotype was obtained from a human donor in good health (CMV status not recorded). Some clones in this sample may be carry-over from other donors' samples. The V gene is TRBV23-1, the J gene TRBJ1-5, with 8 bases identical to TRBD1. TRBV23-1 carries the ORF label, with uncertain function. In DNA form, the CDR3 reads TGCGCCAGCAGTCAATCCCCGACAGGGGTGGGGTGCAATCAGCCCCAGCATTTT. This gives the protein CASSQSPTGVGCNQPQHF.